This T cell receptor (beta chain) was recovered during a study of cytomegalovirus exposure and HLA in healthy donors. The assay was immunoSEQ multiplex PCR, and TCRdb's table has in-frame clones only and misses some. The sample has roughly 90,000 clones; about 85% are singletons. Germline CDR1 SGHRS, CDR2 YFSETQ. V lost 0 bases and J lost 5, with 11 bases in between. CDR3 length equals 14 residues. Study-wide results and caveats: Some public TCRs appeared in many individuals, while most sequences were rare.

With respect to this clone: Its antigen is unidentified.

Sequencing was performed on PBMCs. The gene calls are TRBV5-1 and TRBJ2-5; a possible D gene is TRBD2 (5 bases). This receptor was taken from a man between 18 and 35 years old in good health and CMV-seropositive. In nucleotides, the CDR3 is TGCGCCAGCAGCTTGGATCTGGGAGACGAGACCCAGTACTTC. It is translated as CASSLDLGDETQYF.